These 4 T cell receptor beta chains originate from one sample sequenced in a study of a mutant IDH1 vaccine in newly diagnosed glioma. Indicated time point: week 47, end of study. Each dose of the vaccine consisted of 300 ug of mutant IDH1 20-mer peptide, with topical imiquimod. Their specific antigens are unknown. Sequencing used immunoSEQ multiplex PCR; TCRdb keeps in-frame clones, though not all of them. The sample holds tens of thousands of clones, about 90% seen once. Source: PBMCs, taken from a glioma patient whose treatment included an IDH1 peptide vaccine. The receptor source for this set is a woman between 50 and 59 years old with glioma.

This chain uses TRBV19 with TRBJ2-1; D call uncertain. The CDR3 sequence is 14 residues long. Trimming pared 3 bases from V and 2 bases from J, leaving 8 bases between. The germline gives CDR1 LNHDA, CDR2 SQIVND (reference sequence). CDR3 sequence reads: CASSIGGTYNEQFF. In nucleotides, the CDR3 is TGTGCCAGTAGTATTGGCGGAACCTACAATGAGCAGTTCTTC.

This clone was seen just once. This chain joins TRBV28 and TRBJ1-5, with 9 bases fitting TRBD1. Germline-derived CDR1 and CDR2 are MDHEN and SYDVKM. This CDR3 has 13 residues. V gave up 5 bases and J gave up 6 bases; unmatched junction bases: 2. CDR3 loop: CASSTDRGQPQHF. In DNA, the CDR3 is TGTGCCAGCAGTACGGACAGGGGTCAGCCCCAGCATTTT.

V is TRBV18 and J is TRBJ2-5, with D perhaps matching TRBD1 (6 bases). Trimming removed 2 bases at V and 5 bases at J, with 12 bases between. This CDR3 is built from 14 residues. Germline V gives CDR1 KGHSH, CDR2 LQKENI. CDR3 amino acids: CASSPRAGDETQYF. Written as DNA, the CDR3 is TGTGCCAGCTCACCAAGAGCAGGGGATGAGACCCAGTACTTC.

The chain is built from TRBV5-1 and TRBJ2-7; D remains unclear. The CDR3 is 12 residues long. Trimming removed 1 base from V and 3 bases from J, with 5 bases in between. Germline CDR1 is SGHRS and CDR2 is YFSETQ. CDR3: CASSLMGYEQYF. The CDR3 DNA reads as TGCGCCAGCAGCTTGATGGGCTACGAGCAGTACTTC. The full variable domain, completed using reference TRBV5-1 and TRBJ2-7, is KAGVTQTPRYLIKTRGQQVTLSCSPISGHRSVSWYQQTPGQGLQFLFEYFSETQRNKGNFPGRFSGRQFSNSRSEMNVSTLELGDSALYLCASSLMGYEQYFGPGTRLTVT.